The next 2 T cell receptor beta chains were all read from a single sample in a study of molecular identifiers for immune sequencing clone quantification. A single record per CDR3 protein comes from TCRdb applying MiXCR to the PCR reads. Of about 500,000 distinct CDR3 sequences listed, around 21% are singletons. The source material was naive CD8+ T cells from blood, with Jurkat cell RNA spiked in. Subset in this sample: FACS-sorted CD8+CD4-CCR7+CD45RA+ naive T cells. These receptors originate from a human donor in good health. Some libraries in this study had Jurkat cell RNA spiked in.

Many counts were recorded for this clonotype. V gene TRBV6-2 or TRBV6-3 combines with J gene TRBJ2-7; 10 nucleotides agree with TRBD2. The V segment lost 4 bases and the J segment 2 bases; nucleotides outside the gene matches: 5. This CDR3 region has 15 residues. The germline gives CDR1 MNHEY, CDR2 SVGEGT. The CDR3 bases are TGTGCCAGCAGTTCTAGCGGGGGAATCACCTACGAGCAGTACTTC. It is translated as CASSSSGGITYEQYF.

Written as DNA, the CDR3 is TGTGCCAGCAGTTTTTCAGGGGGCGGCTATGGCTACACCTTC. Translation gives CASSFSGGGYGYTF. This chain links TRBV12-3 or TRBV12-4 with TRBJ1-2; 8 nucleotides align to TRBD1. The CDR3 length is 14 residues. The ends lost 3 bases at V and 4 bases at J; junction bases unmatched: 4.